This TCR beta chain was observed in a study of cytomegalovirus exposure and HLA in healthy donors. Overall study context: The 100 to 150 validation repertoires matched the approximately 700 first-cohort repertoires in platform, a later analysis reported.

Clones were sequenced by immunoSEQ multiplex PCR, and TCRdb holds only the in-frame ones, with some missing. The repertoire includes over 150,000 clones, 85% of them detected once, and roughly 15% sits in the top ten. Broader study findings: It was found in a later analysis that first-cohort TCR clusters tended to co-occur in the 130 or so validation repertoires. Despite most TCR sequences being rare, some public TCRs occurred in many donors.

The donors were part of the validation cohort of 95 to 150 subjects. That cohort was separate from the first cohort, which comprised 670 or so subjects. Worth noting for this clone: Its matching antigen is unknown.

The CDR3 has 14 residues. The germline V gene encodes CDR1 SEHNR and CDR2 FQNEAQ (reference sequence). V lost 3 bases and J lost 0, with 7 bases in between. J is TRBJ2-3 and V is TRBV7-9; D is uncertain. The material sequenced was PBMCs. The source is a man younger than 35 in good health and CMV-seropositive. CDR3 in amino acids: CASSLSTSTDTQYF. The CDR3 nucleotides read TGTGCCAGCAGCTTGTCGACTAGCACAGATACGCAGTATTTT.